Below, one TCR beta chain is given with its context. Antigen unknown. Trimming at V came to 4 bases and at J to 0 bases, leaving 5 bases not matched to a gene. In germline, CDR1 is SGHNT, CDR2 YYREEE (reference sequence). The CDR3 extends over 15 amino acids. This entry belongs to a study of beta chain features in type 1 diabetes. Study information: Sorted cells from all samples, numbering 107,917,701, were examined. Points from the study as a whole: All four CD4+ subsets from Type 1 diabetes patients carried moderately but significantly shorter TCRB CDR3s. For patients and controls alike, PCR might favor shorter templates to the same degree.

On average, the one heparinised blood draw given by each donor was around 120 mL. Every bit of the isolated RNA underwent reverse transcription, so sequencing read expressed TCRB transcripts. Sequenced by immunoSEQ multiplex PCR; TCRdb stores in-frame clones only, minus some. In the table there are about 160,000 clones, around 7.9% of which are singletons. This clonotype was obtained from a man younger than 30 with type 1 diabetes. The specimen sequenced was central memory CD4+ T cells from blood. The genes are TRBV5-4 and TRBJ2-7, with TRBD1 matching over 9 bases. This chain's CDR3 is CASSPPGQGSYEQYF. The DNA of the CDR3 is TGTGCCAGCAGCCCACCGGGACAGGGCTCCTACGAGCAGTACTTC.